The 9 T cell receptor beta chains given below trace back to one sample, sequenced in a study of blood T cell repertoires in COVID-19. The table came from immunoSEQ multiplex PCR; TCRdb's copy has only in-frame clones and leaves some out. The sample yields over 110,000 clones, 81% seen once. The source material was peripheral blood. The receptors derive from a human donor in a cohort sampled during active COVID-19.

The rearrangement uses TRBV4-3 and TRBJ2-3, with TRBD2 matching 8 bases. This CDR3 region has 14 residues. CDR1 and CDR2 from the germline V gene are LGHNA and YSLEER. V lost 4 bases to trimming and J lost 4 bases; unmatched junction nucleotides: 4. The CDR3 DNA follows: TGCGCCAGCAGCCGGGTTAGCGGGGCAGATACGCAGTATTTT. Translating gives CASSRVSGADTQYF.

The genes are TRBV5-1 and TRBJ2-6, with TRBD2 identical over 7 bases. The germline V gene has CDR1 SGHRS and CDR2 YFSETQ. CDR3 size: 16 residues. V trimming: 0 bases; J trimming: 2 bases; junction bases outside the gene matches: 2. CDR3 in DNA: TGCGCCAGCAGCTTGGGGGCGGGAGCTGGGGCCAACGTCCTGACTTTC. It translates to CASSLGAGAGANVLTF.

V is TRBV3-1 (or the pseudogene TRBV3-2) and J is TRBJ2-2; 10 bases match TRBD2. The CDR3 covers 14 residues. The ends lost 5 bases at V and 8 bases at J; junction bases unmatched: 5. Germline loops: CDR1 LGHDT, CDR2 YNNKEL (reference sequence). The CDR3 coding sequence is TGTGCCAGCAGCAATACACTAGCGGGAGGGGAGCTGTTTTTT. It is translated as CASSNTLAGGELFF.

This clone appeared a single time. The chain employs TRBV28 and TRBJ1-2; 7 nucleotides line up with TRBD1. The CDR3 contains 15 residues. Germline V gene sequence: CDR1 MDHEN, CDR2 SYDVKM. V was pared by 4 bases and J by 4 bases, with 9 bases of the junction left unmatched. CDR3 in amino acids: CASSSSLNRGYGYTF. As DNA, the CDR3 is TGTGCCAGCAGTTCCTCCCTCAACAGGGGCTATGGCTACACCTTC.

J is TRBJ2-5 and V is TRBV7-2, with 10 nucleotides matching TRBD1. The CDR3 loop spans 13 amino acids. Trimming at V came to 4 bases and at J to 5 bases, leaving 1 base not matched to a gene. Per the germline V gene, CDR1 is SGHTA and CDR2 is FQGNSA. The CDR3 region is CASSSDRGETQYF. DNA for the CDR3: TGTGCCAGCAGCTCGGACAGGGGGGAGACCCAGTACTTC.

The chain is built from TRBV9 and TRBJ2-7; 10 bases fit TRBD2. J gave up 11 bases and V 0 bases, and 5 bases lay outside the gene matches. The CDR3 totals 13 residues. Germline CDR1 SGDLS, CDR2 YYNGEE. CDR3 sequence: CASSVGLAGVKYF. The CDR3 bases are TGTGCCAGCAGCGTAGGCCTAGCGGGAGTAAAGTACTTC.

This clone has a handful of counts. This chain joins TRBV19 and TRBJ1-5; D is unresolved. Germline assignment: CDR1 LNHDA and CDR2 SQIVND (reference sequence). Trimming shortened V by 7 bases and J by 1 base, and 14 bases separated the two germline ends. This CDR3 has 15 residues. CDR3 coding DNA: TGTGCCAGTAACTTCGGTATCGTAAGCAATCAGCCCCAGCATTTT. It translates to CASNFGIVSNQPQHF.

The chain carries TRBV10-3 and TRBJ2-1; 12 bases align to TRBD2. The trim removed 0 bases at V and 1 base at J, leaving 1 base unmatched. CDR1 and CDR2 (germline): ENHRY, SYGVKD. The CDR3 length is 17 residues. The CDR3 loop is CAISESGTSGSYNEQFF. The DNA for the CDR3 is TGTGCCATCAGTGAGTCGGGGACTAGCGGGTCCTACAATGAGCAGTTCTTC.

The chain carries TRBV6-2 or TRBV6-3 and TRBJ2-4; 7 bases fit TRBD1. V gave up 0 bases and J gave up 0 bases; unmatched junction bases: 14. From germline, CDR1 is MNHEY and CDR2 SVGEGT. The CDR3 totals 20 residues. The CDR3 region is CASSYSTGTYYDLAKNIQYF. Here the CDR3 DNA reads TGTGCCAGCAGTTACTCGACAGGGACCTACTATGACCTAGCCAAAAACATTCAGTACTTC.